Listed below are T cell receptor beta chains from one sample, sequenced in a study of T-cell reconstitution after alpha-beta-depleted transplantation in children. TCRdb re-called the PCR reads through MiXCR, storing one row per CDR3 protein. The sample yields fewer than 350,000 distinct CDR3 sequences, 6.5% to 9% seen once. Sample: peripheral blood, taken 360 days after TCRalphabeta/CD19-depleted stem cell transplant. These receptors came from a female patient between 2 and 10 years old who had a stem cell transplant for Fanconi anemia, so the T cells may come from the graft donor. The CDR3 runs from the conserved cysteine through the conserved F or W. The D gene is left open where the match is weak. Clone size is not always given. Where it is, it says once, few, many or a class for expanded clones.

d_call j_call v_call clone_size cdr3_nt cdr3_aa
- TRBJ2-6 TRBV7-2 many TGTGCCAGCAGCCCACAGATCTCTGGGGCCAACGTCCTGACTTTC CASSPQISGANVLTF
TRBD1 TRBJ1-1 TRBV4-3 few TGCGCCAGCAGCCAAGGGGGGACAGGGTGGAACACTGAAGCTTTCTTT CASSQGGTGWNTEAFF
- TRBJ1-4 TRBV7-2 many TGTGCCAGCAGCTTTCGCGGGCGGGGAACTAATGAAAAACTGTTTTTT CASSFRGRGTNEKLFF
- TRBJ2-5 TRBV28 few TGTGCCAGCAGTTTTAGTGGGTTAGAGACCCAGTACTTC CASSFSGLETQYF
- TRBJ1-1 TRBV19 - TGTGCCAGTAGTATAGCACGGAACACTGAAGCTTTCTTT CASSIARNTEAFF
- TRBJ1-1 TRBV10-2 many TGCGCCAGCAGTCCGACACAACCGGGCGGCACTGAAGCTTTCTTT CASSPTQPGGTEAFF
- TRBJ2-7 TRBV27 many TGTGCCAGCAGTTGGGAGCAGGGGACATACGAGCAGTACTTC CASSWEQGTYEQYF
- TRBJ1-1 TRBV2 few TGTGCCAGCAGTACTGATATGAACACTGAAGCTTTCTTT CASSTDMNTEAFF
- TRBJ2-2 TRBV5-4 many TGTGCCAGCAGCTTGCTCTCATTTAACACCGGGGAGCTGTTTTTT CASSLLSFNTGELFF
- TRBJ2-3 TRBV5-1 many TGCGCCAGCAGGTCCCTAGGGTGGGCAGATACGCAGTATTTT CASRSLGWADTQYF
TRBD2 TRBJ2-1 TRBV10-3 many TGTGCCATCAGCGTGTCGCTAGCGGGGGGTTACAATGAGCAGTTCTTC CAISVSLAGGYNEQFF
TRBD2 TRBJ2-3 TRBV5-1 few TGCGCCAGCAGCATCACCTTGGGGCTAGCGGGAGGGGATACGCAGTATTTT CASSITLGLAGGDTQYF
- TRBJ2-3 TRBV11-2 few TGTGCCAGCAGCTTGAGGCCGGGGACTACAGATACGCAGTATTTT CASSLRPGTTDTQYF
TRBD1 TRBJ1-5 TRBV5-6 many TGTGCCAGCAGCTTGGGACAGGGGGCTGTTCAGCCCCAGCATTTT CASSLGQGAVQPQHF
- TRBJ2-1 TRBV7-9 many TGTGCCAGCAGCCCCGTCTCTGAGCAGTTCTTC CASSPVSEQFF
- TRBJ1-2 TRBV7-2 few TGTGCCAGCAGCTCCCCGGGCCTTCCCTCTCTCACCTTC CASSSPGLPSLTF
- TRBJ1-5 TRBV6-2/TRBV6-3 - TGTGCCAGCAGTTACTCGAAGCCTTTTTATAGCAATCAGCCCCAGCATTTT CASSYSKPFYSNQPQHF
- TRBJ2-3 TRBV12-3/TRBV12-4 many TGTGCCAGCAGTGACCGGGGCTTTACGCAGTATTTT CASSDRGFTQYF
- TRBJ1-4 TRBV7-2 many TGTGCCAGCAGCTTTAGTTTCTATGAAAAACTGTTTTTT CASSFSFYEKLFF
- TRBJ2-1 TRBV18 - TGTGCCAGCTCACCACCGGTCGGGGGGCGGACCTACAATGAGCAGTTCTTC CASSPPVGGRTYNEQFF
- TRBJ2-2 TRBV6-1 - TGTGCCAGCAGTACCCGTTATGCCGGGGAGCTGTTTTTT CASSTRYAGELFF
- TRBJ1-1 TRBV7-2 many TGTGCCAGCAGCTTGGGACTGGAAGCTTTCTTT CASSLGLEAFF
- TRBJ2-2 TRBV3-1 - TGTGCCAGCAGCCGAATAACGACTATCCCAGGACTACCCACCGGGGAGCTGTTTTTT CASSRITTIPGLPTGELFF